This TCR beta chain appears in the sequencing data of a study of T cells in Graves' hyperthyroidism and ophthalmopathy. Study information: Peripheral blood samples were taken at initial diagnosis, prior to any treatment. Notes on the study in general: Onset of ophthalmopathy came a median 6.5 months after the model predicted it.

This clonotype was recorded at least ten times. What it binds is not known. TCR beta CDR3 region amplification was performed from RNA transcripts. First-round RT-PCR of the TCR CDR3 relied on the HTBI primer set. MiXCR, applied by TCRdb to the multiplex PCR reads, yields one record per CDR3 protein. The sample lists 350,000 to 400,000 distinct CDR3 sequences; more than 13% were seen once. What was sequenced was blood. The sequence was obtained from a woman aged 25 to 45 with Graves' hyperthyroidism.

The DNA of the CDR3 is TGTGCCAGCAGCTTTCCCTATAGCAATCAGCCCCAGCATTTT. Translation gives CASSFPYSNQPQHF. V usage is TRBV7-8 and J usage is TRBJ1-5, with no clear D. The length of the CDR3 is 14 residues. CDR1 and CDR2 (germline): SGHVS, FQNEAQ. Trimming removed 3 bases at V and 0 bases at J, with 6 bases between.